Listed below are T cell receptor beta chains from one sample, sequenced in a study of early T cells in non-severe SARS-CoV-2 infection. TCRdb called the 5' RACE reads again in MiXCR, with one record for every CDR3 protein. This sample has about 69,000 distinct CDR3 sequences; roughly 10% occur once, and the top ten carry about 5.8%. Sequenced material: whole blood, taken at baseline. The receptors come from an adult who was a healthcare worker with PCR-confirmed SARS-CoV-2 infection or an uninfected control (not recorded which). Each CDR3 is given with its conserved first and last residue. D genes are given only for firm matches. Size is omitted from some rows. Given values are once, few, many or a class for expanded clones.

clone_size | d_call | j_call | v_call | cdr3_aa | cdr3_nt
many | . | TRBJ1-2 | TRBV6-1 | CASSEAPGYGYTF | TGTGCCAGCAGTGAAGCGCCTGGCTATGGCTACACCTTC
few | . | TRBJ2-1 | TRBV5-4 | CASSPRAIVNNEQFF | TGTGCCAGCTCCCCCCGGGCCATAGTTAACAATGAGCAGTTCTTC
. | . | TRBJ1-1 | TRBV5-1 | CASSLEAGNTEAFF | TGCGCCAGCAGCTTGGAGGCAGGGAACACTGAAGCTTTCTTT
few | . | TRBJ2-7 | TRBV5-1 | CASSRTVSYEQYF | TGCGCCAGCAGCCGGACAGTTTCCTACGAGCAGTACTTC
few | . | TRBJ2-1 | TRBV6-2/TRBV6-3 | CASNQEGRISYNEQFF | TGTGCCAGCAATCAAGAGGGACGGATCTCCTACAATGAGCAGTTCTTC
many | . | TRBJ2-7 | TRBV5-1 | CASSYFGGYEQYF | TGCGCCAGCAGCTACTTCGGAGGCTACGAGCAGTACTTC
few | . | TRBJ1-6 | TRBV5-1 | CASRDIGDSPLHF | TGCGCCAGCCGAGACATCGGGGATTCACCCCTCCACTTT
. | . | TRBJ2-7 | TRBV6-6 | CASSYRDGRKYF | TGTGCCAGCAGTTACCGGGATGGTAGAAAGTACTTC
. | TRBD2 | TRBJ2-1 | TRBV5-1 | CASRRLAGPLDEQFF | TGCGCCAGCAGAAGACTAGCGGGGCCATTGGATGAGCAGTTCTTC
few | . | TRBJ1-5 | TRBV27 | CASSLSGSWDQPQHF | TGTGCCAGCAGTTTATCCGGGTCCTGGGATCAGCCCCAGCATTTT
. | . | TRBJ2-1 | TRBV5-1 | CASSSWTGGENEQFF | TGCGCCAGCAGCTCCTGGACAGGCGGGGAAAATGAGCAGTTCTTC
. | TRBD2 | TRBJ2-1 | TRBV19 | CASRGTSGDYNEQFF | TGTGCCAGTAGAGGGACTAGCGGGGACTACAATGAGCAGTTCTTC
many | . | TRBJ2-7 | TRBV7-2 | CASRVGPRVYEQYF | TGTGCCAGCAGAGTAGGCCCCCGGGTCTACGAGCAGTACTTC
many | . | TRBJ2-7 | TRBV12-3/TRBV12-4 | CASSLGGDFKEQYF | TGTGCCAGCAGTTTAGGGGGGGACTTTAAGGAGCAGTACTTC
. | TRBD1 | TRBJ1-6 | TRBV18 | CASSPGQGNSPLHF | TGTGCCAGCTCACCAGGACAGGGTAATTCACCCCTCCACTTT
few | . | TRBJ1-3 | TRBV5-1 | CASSLDYPGNTIYF | TGCGCCAGCAGCTTGGACTACCCCGGAAACACCATATATTTT
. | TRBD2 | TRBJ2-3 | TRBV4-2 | CASSQDGRTDTQYF | TGTGCCAGCAGCCAAGACGGGAGGACAGATACGCAGTATTTT
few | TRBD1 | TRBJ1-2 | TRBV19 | CASSIPGTGSNGYTF | TGTGCCAGTAGTATCCCTGGGACAGGGAGTAATGGCTACACCTTC
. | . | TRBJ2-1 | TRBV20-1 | CSAYPREAYNEQFF | TGCAGTGCTTATCCTAGAGAGGCCTACAATGAGCAGTTCTTC
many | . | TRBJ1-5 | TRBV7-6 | CASSLGLSSNQPQHF | TGTGCCAGCAGCTTAGGTCTAAGTAGCAATCAGCCCCAGCATTTT
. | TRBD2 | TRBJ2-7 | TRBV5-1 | CASSLTSGRPYEQYF | TGCGCCAGCAGCTTGACTAGCGGGCGTCCCTACGAGCAGTACTTC
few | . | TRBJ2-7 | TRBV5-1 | CASSLESGAYEQYF | TGCGCCAGCAGCTTGGAGTCAGGGGCCTACGAGCAGTACTTC
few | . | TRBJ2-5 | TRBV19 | CASRRGRQQETQYF | TGTGCCAGTAGGAGGGGTCGGCAGCAAGAGACCCAGTACTTC
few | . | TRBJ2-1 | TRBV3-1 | CASSQDSRRAEQFF | TGTGCCAGCAGCCAAGATAGTCGAAGGGCTGAGCAGTTCTTC
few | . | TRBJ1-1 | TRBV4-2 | CASSQDRQSNTEAFF | TGTGCCAGCAGCCAAGATCGACAGAGTAACACTGAAGCTTTCTTT
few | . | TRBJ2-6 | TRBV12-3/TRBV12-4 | CASSFLSGANVLTF | TGTGCCAGCAGTTTCCTCTCTGGGGCCAACGTCCTGACTTTC
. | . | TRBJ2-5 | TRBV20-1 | CSATRQAVETQYF | TGCAGTGCTACAAGACAGGCCGTAGAGACCCAGTACTTC
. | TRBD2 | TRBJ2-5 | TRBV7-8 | CASILTSAQETQYF | TGTGCCAGCATTCTGACTAGCGCACAAGAGACCCAGTACTTC
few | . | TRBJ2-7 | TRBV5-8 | CASSWSREQYF | TGTGCCAGCAGCTGGTCACGGGAGCAGTACTTC
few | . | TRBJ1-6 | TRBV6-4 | CASSDAGGNSPLHF | TGTGCCAGCAGTGACGCTGGGGGCAATTCACCCCTCCACTTT
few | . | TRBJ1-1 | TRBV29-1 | CSAGRESEAFF | TGCAGCGCCGGCAGGGAATCTGAAGCTTTCTTT
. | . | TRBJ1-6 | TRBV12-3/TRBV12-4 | CASSPGRDSPLHF | TGTGCCAGCAGTCCAGGGAGGGATTCACCCCTCCACTTT
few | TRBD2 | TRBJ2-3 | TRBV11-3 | CASSLVAGGPSDTQYF | TGTGCCAGCAGCTTAGTCGCGGGAGGGCCATCAGATACGCAGTATTTT
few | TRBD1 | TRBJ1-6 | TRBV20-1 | CSAPGGRGSSYNSPLHF | TGCAGTGCTCCAGGGGGCCGGGGGAGCTCCTATAATTCACCCCTCCACTTT
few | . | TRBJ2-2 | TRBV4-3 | CASSQILSGELFF | TGCGCCAGCAGCCAAATACTGTCCGGGGAGCTGTTTTTT
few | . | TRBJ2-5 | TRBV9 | CASSGTALGETQYF | TGTGCCAGCAGCGGGACAGCGCTCGGGGAGACCCAGTACTTC
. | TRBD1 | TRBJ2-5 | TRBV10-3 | CAISPGQQETQYF | TGTGCCATCAGTCCGGGACAGCAAGAGACCCAGTACTTC
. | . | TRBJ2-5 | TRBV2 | CASSDRTDQETQYF | TGTGCCAGCAGTGACCGAACAGACCAAGAGACCCAGTACTTC
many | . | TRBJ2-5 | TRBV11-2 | CASSPRTRQETQYF | TGTGCCAGCAGCCCCCGGACTCGCCAAGAGACCCAGTACTTC
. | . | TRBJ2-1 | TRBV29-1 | CSVAEINEQFF | TGCAGCGTCGCGGAGATCAATGAGCAGTTCTTC
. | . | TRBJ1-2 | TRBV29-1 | CSVLRGKDGYTF | TGCAGCGTCTTGCGGGGTAAAGATGGCTACACCTTC
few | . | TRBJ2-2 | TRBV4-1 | CASSQVIGELFF | TGCGCCAGCAGCCAAGTAATCGGGGAGCTGTTTTTT
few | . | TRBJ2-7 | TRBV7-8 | CASSLPGAYEQYF | TGTGCCAGCAGCTTACCAGGGGCCTACGAGCAGTACTTC
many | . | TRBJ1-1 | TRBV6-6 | CASSHRQADNTEAFF | TGTGCCAGCAGCCACCGGCAGGCTGATAACACTGAAGCTTTCTTT
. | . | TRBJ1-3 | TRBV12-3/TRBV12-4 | CASSSNRVLGNTIYF | TGTGCCAGCAGTTCTAACAGGGTCTTAGGAAACACCATATATTTT
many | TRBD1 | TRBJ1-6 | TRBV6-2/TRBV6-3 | CASSDRTGSNSPLHF | TGTGCCAGCAGTGATCGGACAGGGTCCAATTCACCCCTCCACTTT
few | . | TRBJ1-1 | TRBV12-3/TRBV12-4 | CASSLWGVSTEAFF | TGTGCCAGCAGTTTATGGGGGGTGAGCACTGAAGCTTTCTTT
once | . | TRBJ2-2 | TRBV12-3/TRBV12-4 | CASSFEWPQTGELFF | TGTGCCAGCAGTTTTGAGTGGCCCCAAACCGGGGAGCTGTTTTTT
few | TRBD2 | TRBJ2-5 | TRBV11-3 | CASSRTSGRAETQYF | TGTGCCAGCAGCAGGACTAGCGGGAGGGCGGAGACCCAGTACTTC
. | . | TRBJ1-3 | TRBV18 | CASSPKEGVVSGNTIYF | TGTGCCAGCTCACCCAAAGAGGGAGTCGTCTCTGGAAACACCATATATTTT
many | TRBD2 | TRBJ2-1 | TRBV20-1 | CSAPGTSGRESYNEQFF | TGCAGTGCCCCCGGGACTAGCGGGAGAGAGTCCTACAATGAGCAGTTCTTC
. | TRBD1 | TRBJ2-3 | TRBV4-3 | CASSQASRGYTQYF | TGCGCCAGCAGCCAAGCCTCCAGGGGGTATACGCAGTATTTT
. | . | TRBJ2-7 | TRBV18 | CASSPPDNSYEQYF | TGTGCCAGCTCACCACCGGACAACTCCTACGAGCAGTACTTC
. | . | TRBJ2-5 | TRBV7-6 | CASSLDLVETQYF | TGTGCCAGCAGCTTAGATTTAGTAGAGACCCAGTACTTC